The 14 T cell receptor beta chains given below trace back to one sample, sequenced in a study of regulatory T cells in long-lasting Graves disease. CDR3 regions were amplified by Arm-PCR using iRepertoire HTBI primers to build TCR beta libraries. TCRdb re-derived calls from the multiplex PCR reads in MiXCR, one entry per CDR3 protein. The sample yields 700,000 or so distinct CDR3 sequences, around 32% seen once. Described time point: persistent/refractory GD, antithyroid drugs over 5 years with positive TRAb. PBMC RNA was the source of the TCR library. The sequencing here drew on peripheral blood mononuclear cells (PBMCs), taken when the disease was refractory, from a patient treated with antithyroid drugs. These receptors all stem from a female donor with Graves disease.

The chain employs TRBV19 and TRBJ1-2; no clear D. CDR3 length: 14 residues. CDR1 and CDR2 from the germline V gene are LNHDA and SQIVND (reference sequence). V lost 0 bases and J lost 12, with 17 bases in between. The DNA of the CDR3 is TGTGCCAGTAGTATAGATGCGTCACCTAACGGCCACACCTTC. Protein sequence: CASSIDASPNGHTF.

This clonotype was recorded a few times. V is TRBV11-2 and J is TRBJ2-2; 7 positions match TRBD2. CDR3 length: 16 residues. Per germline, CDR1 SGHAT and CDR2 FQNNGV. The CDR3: CVSAGAPTYKGGELFF. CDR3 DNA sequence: TGTGTTTCGGCGGGAGCCCCAACGTACAAAGGGGGGGAGCTGTTTTTT.

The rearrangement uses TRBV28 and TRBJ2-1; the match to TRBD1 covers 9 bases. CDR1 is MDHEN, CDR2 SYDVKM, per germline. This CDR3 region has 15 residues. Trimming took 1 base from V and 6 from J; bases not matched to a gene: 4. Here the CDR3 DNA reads TGTGCCAGCAGTTTATTAGGGACAGGGTTCAATGAGCAGTTCTTC. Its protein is CASSLLGTGFNEQFF.

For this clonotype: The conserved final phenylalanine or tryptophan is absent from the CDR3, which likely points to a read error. The CDR3 sequence is CSASLGQVDIQYS. The CDR3 DNA reads TGCAGTGCTAGTTTGGGACAGGTCGACATTCAGTACTCC. The V call is TRBV20-1, the J call TRBJ2-4, with 8 bases identical to TRBD1. This CDR3 has 13 residues. Trimming at V came to 3 bases and at J to 8 bases, leaving 6 bases not matched to a gene. Germline assignment: CDR1 DFQATT and CDR2 SNEGSKA (reference sequence).

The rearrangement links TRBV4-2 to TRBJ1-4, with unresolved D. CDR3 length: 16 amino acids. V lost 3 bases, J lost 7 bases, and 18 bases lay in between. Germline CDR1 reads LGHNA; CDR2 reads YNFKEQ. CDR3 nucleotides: TGTGCCAGCAGCCAGGTCGGACGACGCGCGGGTGAAAAACTGTTTTTT. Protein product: CASSQVGRRAGEKLFF.

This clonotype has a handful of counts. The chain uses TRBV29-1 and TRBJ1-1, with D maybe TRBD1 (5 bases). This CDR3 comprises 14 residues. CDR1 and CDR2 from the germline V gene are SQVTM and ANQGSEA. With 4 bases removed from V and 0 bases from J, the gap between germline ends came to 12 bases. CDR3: CSVVGPRVNTEAFF. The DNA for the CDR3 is TGCAGCGTTGTTGGACCCAGGGTGAACACTGAAGCTTTCTTT.

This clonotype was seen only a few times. The CDR3 DNA reads TGTGCCAGCAGCTTATTCGTCAAAGAGACCCAGTACTTC. The encoded protein is CASSLFVKETQYF. The chain recombines TRBV7-3 with TRBJ2-5; D is undetermined. The length of the CDR3 is 13 residues. Trimming cost V 2 bases and J 3 bases, with 7 bases left between them. Germline lookup yields CDR1 SGHTA and CDR2 FQGTGA.

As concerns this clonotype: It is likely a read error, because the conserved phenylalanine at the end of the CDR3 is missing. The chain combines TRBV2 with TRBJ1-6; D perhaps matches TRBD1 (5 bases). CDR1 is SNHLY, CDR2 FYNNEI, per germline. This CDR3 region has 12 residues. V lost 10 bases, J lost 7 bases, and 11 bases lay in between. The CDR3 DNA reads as TGTGCCATCCGGGACGGGAATTCACCCCTCCACCTT. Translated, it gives CAIRDGNSPLHL.

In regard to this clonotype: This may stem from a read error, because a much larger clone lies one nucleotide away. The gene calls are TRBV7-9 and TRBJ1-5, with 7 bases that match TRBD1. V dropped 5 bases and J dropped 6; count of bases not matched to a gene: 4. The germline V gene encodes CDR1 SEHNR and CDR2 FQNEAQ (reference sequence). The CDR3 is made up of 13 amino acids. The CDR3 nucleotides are TGTGCCAGCAGCCCGACAGGGATTCAGCCCCAGCATTTT. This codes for CASSPTGIQPQHF. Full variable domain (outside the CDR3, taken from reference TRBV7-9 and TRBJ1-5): DTGVSQNPRHKITKRGQNVTFRCDPISEHNRLYWYRQTLGQGPEFLTYFQNEAQLEKSRLLSDRFSAERPKGSFSTLEIQRTEQGDSAMYLCASSPTGIQPQHFGDGTRLSIL.

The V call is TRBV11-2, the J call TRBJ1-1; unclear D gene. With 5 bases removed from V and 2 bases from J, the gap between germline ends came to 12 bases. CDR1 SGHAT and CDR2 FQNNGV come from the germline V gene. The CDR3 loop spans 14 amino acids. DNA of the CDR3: TGTGCCAGCAGCATTCCGACAACTAACACTGAAGCTTTCTTT. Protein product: CASSIPTTNTEAFF.

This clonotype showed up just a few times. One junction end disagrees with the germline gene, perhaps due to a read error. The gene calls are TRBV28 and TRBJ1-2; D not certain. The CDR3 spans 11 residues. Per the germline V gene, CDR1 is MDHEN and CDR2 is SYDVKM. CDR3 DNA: TGTGCCAGCAGTTCCGACTGGGCCCTCTCCTTC. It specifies CASSSDWALSF.

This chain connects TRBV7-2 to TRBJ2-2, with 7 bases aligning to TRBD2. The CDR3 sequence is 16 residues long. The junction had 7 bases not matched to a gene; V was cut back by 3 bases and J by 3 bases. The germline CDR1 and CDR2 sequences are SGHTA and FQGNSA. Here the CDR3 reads CASSFSVLADTGELFF. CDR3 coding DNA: TGTGCCAGCAGCTTTTCCGTCCTAGCGGACACCGGGGAGCTGTTTTTT.

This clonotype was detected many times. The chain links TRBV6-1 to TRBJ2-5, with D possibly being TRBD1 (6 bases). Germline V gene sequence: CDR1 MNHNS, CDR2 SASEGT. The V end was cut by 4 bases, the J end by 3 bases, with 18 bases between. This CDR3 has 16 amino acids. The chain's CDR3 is CASSAQYDTGKETQYF. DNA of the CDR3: TGTGCCAGCAGTGCCCAATACGATACAGGGAAAGAGACCCAGTACTTC.

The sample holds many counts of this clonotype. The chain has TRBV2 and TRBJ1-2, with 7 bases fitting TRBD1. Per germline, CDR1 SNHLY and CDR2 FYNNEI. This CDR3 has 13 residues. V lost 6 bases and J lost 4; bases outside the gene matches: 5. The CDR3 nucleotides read TGTGCCAGCAGCGATCAGGGGGGCTATGGCTACACCTTC. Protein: CASSDQGGYGYTF.